These 21 T cell receptor beta chains share one sample of origin, sequenced in a study of shared clonotypes between healthy human individuals. Repertoires were generated with immunoSEQ multiplex PCR, while TCRdb's copy carries only in-frame clones and drops some. The sample holds millions of clones, 85% to 95% seen once. The sequenced material came from naive CD4+ T cells sorted from blood. Subset specified: CD45RA+ positively selected. The receptors here all came from a man between 18 and 35 years old in good health.

This clone occurred once. The chain uses TRBV6-5 and TRBJ1-4; D is undetermined. Germline V lookup: CDR1 MNHEY, CDR2 SVGAGI. V lost 0 bases and J lost 8, with 16 bases in between. The CDR3 has 16 residues. Written as DNA, the CDR3 is TGTGCCAGCAGTTACTCGAGAGCCCCTACCAGGGAAAAACTGTTTTTT. Protein: CASSYSRAPTREKLFF.

The J gene is TRBJ1-4, the V gene TRBV18, with D possibly matching TRBD1 (5 bases). Germline lookup yields CDR1 KGHSH and CDR2 LQKENI. V shed 0 bases and J shed 7 bases, with 12 bases lying between them. This CDR3 spans 15 amino acids. As DNA, the CDR3 is TGTGCCAGCTCACCACCTCGAGGGGAAGGTGAAAAACTGTTTTTT. As protein: CASSPPRGEGEKLFF. Filled out from reference TRBV18 and TRBJ1-4, the complete variable domain reads NAGVMQNPRHLVRRRGQEARLRCSPMKGHSHVYWYRQLPEEGLKFMVYLQKENIIDESGMPKERFSAEFPKEGPSILRIQQVVRGDSAAYFCASSPPRGEGEKLFFGSGTQLSVL.

The chain employs TRBV5-4 and TRBJ1-3; D may be TRBD1 (5 bases). Germline V gene lookup returns CDR1 SGHNT and CDR2 YYREEE (reference sequence). The V gene lost 3 bases and the J gene lost 4 bases, with 11 bases spanning the gap. This CDR3 spans 14 amino acids. The CDR3 region has the DNA TGTGCCAGCAGCTCGGCGGGGCCCGGAAACACCATATATTTT. Its translation: CASSSAGPGNTIYF. The whole variable domain, filled in from reference TRBV5-4 and TRBJ1-3, reads ETGVTQSPTHLIKTRGQQVTLRCSSQSGHNTVSWYQQALGQGPQFIFQYYREEENGRGNFPPRFSGLQFPNYSSELNVNALELDDSALYLCASSSAGPGNTIYFGEGSWLTVV.

The rearrangement uses TRBV6-1 and TRBJ1-2; 7 bases line up with TRBD1. This CDR3 contains 15 residues. Trimming cost V 10 bases and J 0 bases; bases outside gene matches: 11. The V gene's germline CDR1 is MNHNS and CDR2 SASEGT. For the CDR3, the DNA is TGTGCCACCGCCCCTGAGACAGGGCCTAACTATGGCTACACCTTC. Encoded protein: CATAPETGPNYGYTF.

The rearrangement uses TRBV28 and TRBJ1-1; D might be TRBD1 (6 bases). CDR3 length: 15 residues. Germline values: CDR1 MDHEN, CDR2 SYDVKM. V lost 4 bases, J lost 1 base, and 13 bases lay in between. The CDR3 loop is CASSYGTLGNTEAFF. DNA of the CDR3: TGTGCCAGCAGTTACGGGACATTAGGGAACACTGAAGCTTTCTTT.

This clone appeared once. This chain joins TRBV11-2 and TRBJ1-4; D gene unclear. The germline CDR1 and CDR2 sequences are SGHAT and FQNNGV. The CDR3 runs 14 residues. V was shortened by 7 bases and J by 4 bases, with 13 bases between the two germline ends. The CDR3 DNA reads TGTGCCAGCACCGCATCCAGGAGTAATGAAAAACTGTTTTTT. Its protein is CASTASRSNEKLFF.

The genes are TRBV2 and TRBJ2-7; 7 bases map to TRBD2. V shed 6 bases and J 4 bases; nucleotides not matched to a gene: 9. CDR1 and CDR2 (germline): SNHLY, FYNNEI. This CDR3 comprises 14 residues. CDR3 sequence reads: CASSGTTKGYEQYF. The CDR3 nucleotides read TGTGCCAGCAGCGGGACTACAAAGGGTTACGAGCAGTACTTC.

This chain joins TRBV28 and TRBJ2-4, with 8 nucleotides matching TRBD1. The V gene end was trimmed by 6 bases and the J gene end by 13 bases; junction bases not matched to a gene: 14. Germline values: CDR1 MDHEN, CDR2 SYDVKM. The length of the CDR3 is 14 residues. The DNA for the CDR3 is TGTGCCAGCAGCCAGTCCCAACGACAGGGGCCCCAGTACTTC. It yields the protein CASSQSQRQGPQYF. The entire variable domain, with the rest obtained from reference TRBV28 and TRBJ2-4, is as follows: DVKVTQSSRYLVKRTGEKVFLECVQDMDHENMFWYRQDPGLGLRLIYFSYDVKMKEKGDIPEGYSVSREKKERFSLILESASTNQTSMYLCASSQSQRQGPQYFGAGTRLSVL.

This chain connects TRBV5-8 to TRBJ2-7, with D tentatively TRBD2 (6 bases). CDR3 size: 15 residues. V lost 6 bases and J lost 6, with 22 bases in between. Looked up from germline, CDR1 is SGHTS and CDR2 is YDEGEE. CDR3 sequence reads: CASTPDGRTIGEQYF. CDR3 bases: TGTGCCAGCACCCCCGATGGAAGGACTATTGGCGAGCAGTACTTC.

Worth noting for this clone: The junction departs from germline at one end; a sequencing error may be responsible. The chain uses TRBV2 and TRBJ2-7; D may be TRBD2 (5 bases). The CDR3 contains 12 residues. The germline CDR1 and CDR2 sequences are SNHLY and FYNNEI. The CDR3 sequence: CASREGWGEQYF. The CDR3 nucleotides are TGTGCCAGCCGTGAGGGTTGGGGAGAGCAGTACTTC.

This rearrangement joins TRBV6-5 to TRBJ2-1; D is unclear. Germline values: CDR1 MNHEY, CDR2 SVGAGI. The CDR3 spans 13 residues. Trimming left V 0 bases short and J 10 bases short, with 10 bases between. In nucleotides, the CDR3 is TGTGCCAGCAGTTACTCGGGTCCCAACGAGCAGTTCTTC. Its protein product is CASSYSGPNEQFF.

This chain connects TRBV28 to TRBJ2-7, with 10 nucleotides matching TRBD1. This CDR3 region has 14 residues. The trim removed 5 bases at V and 4 bases at J, leaving 5 bases unmatched. CDR1 is MDHEN and CDR2 is SYDVKM in the germline V gene. The chain's CDR3 is CASSKTGGGYEQYF. In nucleotides, the CDR3 is TGTGCCAGCAGTAAGACAGGGGGCGGGTACGAGCAGTACTTC.

V gene TRBV19 combines with J gene TRBJ1-1; D might be TRBD1 (6 bases). V lost 9 bases and J lost 5, with 16 bases in between. CDR1 and CDR2 (germline): LNHDA, SQIVND (reference sequence). This CDR3 is 13 amino acids long. In DNA, the CDR3 is TGTGCCAGCCAACTTCAGGGGCGGACTGAAGCTTTCTTT. It codes for CASQLQGRTEAFF.

This clone showed up just a few times. Other DNA sequences of this sample code for an identical CDR3. This chain joins TRBV6-5 and TRBJ2-7; 9 nucleotides match TRBD1. Germline V gene lookup returns CDR1 MNHEY and CDR2 SVGAGI. The CDR3 totals 13 residues. Unmatched junction bases numbered 4, after V lost 6 bases and J lost 4 bases. This chain's CDR3 is CASRLGQGYEQYF. The CDR3 nucleotides are TGTGCCAGCAGACTTGGACAGGGGTACGAGCAGTACTTC.

The J gene is TRBJ2-5, the V gene TRBV5-1; D not resolved. CDR1 and CDR2 from the germline V gene are SGHRS and YFSETQ. Trimming took off 2 bases at V and 2 bases at J, with 16 bases between the two ends. This CDR3 is 16 amino acids long. The CDR3 loop is CASSLAAGFSQETQYF. CDR3 nucleotides: TGCGCCAGCAGCTTAGCCGCTGGCTTTTCGCAAGAGACCCAGTACTTC.

As DNA, the CDR3 is TGTGCCAGCAGTGAATGGGAAGGTTCACCCCTCCACTTT. This codes for CASSEWEGSPLHF. The chain has TRBV2 and TRBJ1-6; no reliable D call. The CDR3 is made up of 13 amino acids. The germline V and J ends were trimmed by 2 bases and 9 bases, with 8 bases remaining between them. CDR1 and CDR2 (germline): SNHLY, FYNNEI. Variable domain in full (rest from reference TRBV2 and TRBJ1-6): EPEVTQTPSHQVTQMGQEVILRCVPISNHLYFYWYRQILGQKVEFLVSFYNNEISEKSEIFDDQFSVERPDGSNFTLKIRSTKLEDSAMYFCASSEWEGSPLHFGNGTRLTVT.

Here the CDR3 DNA reads TGTGCCAGCAGTGAAGTTTTTTGGGGGAGGGATGAAAAACTGTTTTTT. Translated, it gives CASSEVFWGRDEKLFF. The chain links TRBV6-1 to TRBJ1-4; a possible D gene is TRBD1 (5 bases). This CDR3 contains 16 residues. From germline, CDR1 is MNHNS and CDR2 SASEGT. With 1 base removed from V and 6 bases from J, the gap between germline ends came to 15 bases.

This clone was recorded only once. V and J are TRBV6-5 and TRBJ2-3; D may be TRBD1 or TRBD2 (6 bases each). CDR1 MNHEY and CDR2 SVGAGI come from the germline V gene. The ends were cut back, 3 bases at V and 3 bases at J, with 13 bases in the middle. The CDR3 contains 15 residues. CDR3 DNA: TGTGCCAGCAGTTATACAGGGACTCAAACAGATACGCAGTATTTT. Protein product: CASSYTGTQTDTQYF.

The chain combines TRBV7-8 with TRBJ2-4, with 8 bases lining up with TRBD1. The CDR3 length is 14 residues. The trim removed 5 bases at V and 6 bases at J, leaving 6 bases unmatched. Per the germline V gene, CDR1 is SGHVS and CDR2 is FQNEAQ. CDR3 loop: CASSQTGAINIQYF. CDR3 sequence (DNA): TGTGCCAGCAGCCAGACAGGGGCAATAAACATTCAGTACTTC.

The rearrangement joins TRBV18 to TRBJ2-4; D is unresolved. The ends were cut back, 0 bases at V and 0 bases at J, with 6 bases in the middle. Germline CDR1 is KGHSH and CDR2 is LQKENI. The CDR3 is 15 amino acids. The CDR3 loop is CASSPPNTAKNIQYF. The CDR3 nucleotides read TGTGCCAGCTCACCACCGAACACAGCCAAAAACATTCAGTACTTC.

This chain uses TRBV5-6 with TRBJ1-1; D gene unclear. Germline V gene data show CDR1 as SGHDT and CDR2 as YYEEEE. The CDR3 runs to 15 residues. V lost 2 bases, J lost 4 bases, and 15 bases lay in between. The CDR3 loop is CASSLTRTRGTEAFF. CDR3 in DNA: TGTGCCAGCAGCTTAACTCGGACCCGGGGCACTGAAGCTTTCTTT.